What follows describes a single T cell receptor beta chain. The antigen it binds to is not known. Qualities for individual bases were not recorded, and no much larger clone is one base off. The cohort comprised fewer than 750 healthy bone marrow donors. All cohort members were sampled while nominally healthy, although unrecorded immune exposures were likely present. The donor was CMV seronegative and belonged to the group of over 350 seronegative cohort members. A peripheral blood sample was collected from each donor, and TCR beta sequencing was performed on peripheral blood mononuclear cells. Genomic DNA was extracted from the blood cell samples with the Qiagen DNeasy Blood Extraction Kit. The data were obtained in a study of cytomegalovirus exposure and HLA in healthy donors (dated by TCRdb to about 2017). Study-level background: In an earlier analysis of roughly 590 of the donors, roughly 300 Gb of sequence data and 95 million to 130 million unique TCR beta sequences from about 190 million T cells were reported. An early release covering over 500 HLA-typed donors comprised roughly 300 gigabases of sequencing data and tens of millions of unique TCR sequences. Among the roughly 400 genotyped donors, around 81% belonged to the genetic ancestry cluster associated with self-reported Caucasian donors. The study aimed to test whether cataloging public T cell receptors could reveal signatures of past pathogen exposure. The T cell repertoires of about 700 subjects were profiled by immunosequencing and related to cytomegalovirus serostatus. In addition to the first cohort of around 670 subjects, a separate validation cohort of over 90 different subjects was used. The study combined high-throughput TCR immunosequencing, statistical association of individual TCRs with disease status, and machine learning to predict cytomegalovirus infection status. To study patterns of TCR occurrence, a later analysis re-analyzed previously published TCR beta repertoires from more than 550 donors and added high-resolution HLA genotyping. Rather than drawing on any new phenotypic data, the later analysis identified candidate immune exposures from TCR beta sequences and the way those sequences occurred across donors. An earlier analysis of approximately 500 of the donors applied high-throughput TCR beta sequencing to assess whether each TCR beta V gene segment acted as functional or pseudogenic. Donor age, sex, ethnicity and CMV serostatus were collected together with the repertoire data. A later genetic analysis took genome-wide SNP genotypes for about 55% of the roughly 700 donors and used that subset as a discovery cohort. All discovery cohort repertoires had been generated on a single sequencing platform. Class I and class II HLA loci were covered by the typing at four-digit resolution. Typing coverage varied by locus: roughly 629-630 donors for A, B, C, DRB1 and DQB1; about 520 for DQA1; more than 600 for DPA1; roughly 450 for DPB1. Because of strong linkage in the cohort, roughly five DR-DQ haplotypes were treated as single units for association and clustering. On average, approximately 250,000 unique TCR beta nucleotide sequences were sequenced per donor among more than 350 genotyped donors of the cohort, with roughly 20% of those sequences being non-productive.

Ends trimmed: V by 2 bases, J by 7 bases; bases unmatched to a gene: 1. CDR1 and CDR2 were assigned from the germline V gene as KGHSH and LQKENI. The CDR3 sequence holds 13 residues, the cysteine and phenylalanine included. The DNA shown is the 39-base CDR3, in frame from base 1. On the study overall, not on this receptor specifically: In a later analysis, TCR association rates were found to vary across HLA loci, with the most associated TCRs seen for DRB1 alleles and the fewest for HLA-C alleles. A later analysis reported that several top co-occurrence clusters appeared linked to parvovirus B19, influenza, CMV and Epstein-Barr virus. A further reported finding was that TCR beta sequences accurately predicted the HLA-A and HLA-B alleles for most subjects in the first cohort. In an earlier analysis of about 540 of the donors, most TCR beta V segments were observed in productive rearrangements about 87% or about 30% of the time, broadly matching IMGT annotations. Presence/absence analyses assumed roughly uniform sequencing depth across donors, an assumption that may not hold. When HLA alleles, especially DR and DQ, strongly co-occurred, TCR associations were difficult to assign to individual alleles. Most CMV-associated TCR beta chains appeared to be HLA-restricted in a later analysis, and the HLA associations seemed to be driven largely by CMV exposure. A total of 150 to 200 TCR beta chains were listed by the study as associated with cytomegalovirus. Because counts were too low, 15 to 20 rarely observed V segments, including chromosome 9 orphons, were left out of the earlier analysis of 500 to 750 of the donors. At a false discovery rate of 0.05, a later analysis linked approximately 18,000 TCR beta sequences to specific HLA alleles. Across donors, most TCR sequences were observed very rarely, whereas some public TCRs were present in many individuals. The authors suggested that the approach could potentially be generalized to other disease states and immunological phenotypes. An association between a missense DCLRE1C variant and V-gene and J-gene trimming of TCR beta chains was found in a later genetic analysis and replicated in an independent cohort. The classifier was reported to diagnose cytomegalovirus status with high specificity and sensitivity in both the original cohort and the validation cohort. CMV serostatus was the only immune exposure information available for the cohort. Because HLA typing was unavailable for some donors at each locus, only the typed subset was used in association tests. Correlated functional status among segregating V segments might be attributable to linkage disequilibrium, but an unknown experimental factor could not be ruled out. The cohort was sequenced for TCR beta chains only, and without alpha or paired-chain data the features that could be detected were limited. A cluster of highly shared sequence variants was judged likely to represent a technical artifact of the sequencing pipeline. Three of the identified cytomegalovirus-associated TCR beta chains were confirmed in vitro to be specific for cytomegalovirus antigens. Because the 87-base-pair reads could not distinguish some IMGT-functional V segments, including TRBV6-2 and TRBV6-3, those segments were excluded. A later analysis found that HLA-associated TCR beta chains were more clonally expanded and had lower generation probabilities than equally common non-associated chains. In a later genetic analysis, fewer N-insertions in productive TCRs were reported among donors in an Asian-associated ancestry cluster than the approximately 670-donor mean.

The library was prepared using the immunoSEQ multiplex PCR assay. A mixture of 60 forward primers for TCR Vbeta segments and 13 reverse primers for TCR Jbeta segments was used in the multiplex PCR. Amplification of the CDR3 region of rearranged TCR beta genes was performed with a multiplex PCR assay on genomic DNA. The Illumina HiSeq System was used to sequence the amplified TCR beta libraries as 87-base-pair reads. The authors' pipeline ran thus. In a later analysis, 77 million or so unique TCR beta chains were counted across the 650 to 700 repertoires, and roughly 11 million of these chains were shared by at least two donors. To remove PCR and sequencing errors, raw reads were error-corrected and collapsed into unique sequences using a nearest-neighbor algorithm that merged closely related sequences. To assign V, D and J gene segments, CDR3 sequences were aligned to IMGT reference sequences. For a sequence to be retained, at least a six-nucleotide match to both a V gene segment and a J gene segment was required. A rearrangement counted as productive if the CDR3 had no stop codons and remained in frame with V and J, and every other rearrangement counted as non-productive. Following IMGT convention, CDR3 was defined as the stretch from the second conserved V-encoded cysteine up to the conserved J-encoded phenylalanine. Sequences without an unambiguous match to a single V gene segment were excluded from the earlier analysis of about 640 of the donors. In an earlier analysis of approximately 590 of the donors, V segments were called functional above 56.7% productive rearrangements and were called segregating when the between-donor standard deviation exceeded 5%. A statistical classification framework was built for diagnosing cytomegalovirus status from the catalog of TCR beta chain sequences. In a later analysis, V and J genes were assigned by comparing TCR nucleotide sequences against IMGT/GENE-DB human TR gene sequences. In a later analysis, CDR3 sequences and most-parsimonious VDJ recombination scenarios were assigned using the TCRdist pipeline. A later analysis defined each TCR beta chain by its CDR3 amino acid sequence plus V-gene family, and excluded reads lacking a unique V-gene family. To address suspected cross-contamination and a sequencing artifact, a later analysis removed roughly 640 highly shared, low-generation-probability nucleotide sequences. In a later analysis, a clonal expansion index was calculated for each public chain from normalized within-repertoire ranks of inferred template counts. In a later analysis, generation probabilities were computed with a VDJ recombination model fitted to out-of-frame rearrangements, and the resulting probabilities were checked against IGoR. Hypergeometric tests were used in a later analysis to score TCR-TCR, TCR-HLA and TCR-CMV co-occurrence, with a repertoire-size bias correction applied to the TCR pairs. False discovery rates were estimated in a later analysis by permuting HLA or CMV assignments 20 times. In a later analysis, co-occurring TCRs were grouped with DBSCAN, and TCRdist sequence similarity was added when clustering was performed within HLA-allele-positive subsets. Repertoires with fewer than 30,000 or more than 120,000 public chains were left out of co-occurrence clustering, as were five repertoires with anomalous nucleotide sharing. TCRdb retrieved this table from immuneACCESS and kept in-frame rearrangements only. Not all clones are present; in checked studies, unresolved V genes account for under half, and no reason is known for the remainder. V and J calls and clone size are copied from that table; D and trimming were computed from the DNA. The sample table records some 180,000 clones; about 83% of these occur just once. Approximately 2.9% of the sample goes to the ten largest clones.

The TCR sequence derives from a female donor in good health and CMV-seronegative. The chain employs TRBV18 and TRBJ2-1, and TRBD1 matches 8 of the central bases. The sample taken for sequencing was PBMCs. The CDR3 sequence is CASSPDRGNEQFF. The DNA sequence reads TGTGCCAGCTCACCAGACAGGGGTAATGAGCAGTTCTTC.